The 10 T cell receptor beta chains in this list originate from one sample, sequenced in a study of blood T cells in healthy people across ages. For the second PCR, which ran for roughly 7 to 11 cycles, a sample-barcoded 5' primer and a J-beta primer mix were used. TCRdb re-derived calls from the 5' RACE reads in MiXCR, one entry per CDR3 protein. The table records 500,000 to 600,000 distinct CDR3 sequences, roughly a quarter of them present only once. The specimen was blood. Every receptor here comes from a woman in her 70s in good health.

The chain joins TRBV12-3 or TRBV12-4 to TRBJ2-7; D not resolved. Trimming stripped 1 base from V and 2 bases from J, with 9 bases between. CDR3 length equals 14 residues. The CDR3 spells CASSLELGAYEQYF. DNA of the CDR3: TGTGCCAGCAGTTTAGAACTGGGCGCCTACGAGCAGTACTTC.

This clonotype occurred a few times. Germline and junction disagree at one end, which may indicate a read error. This chain's CDR3 is CASSSVGGYTF. The CDR3 bases are TGTGCCAGCAGCTCAGTGGGGGGCTATACCTTC. The rearrangement joins TRBV7-2 to TRBJ1-2; tentatively, D is TRBD1 (6 bases). This CDR3 spans 11 amino acids. From germline, CDR1 is SGHTA and CDR2 FQGNSA.

This chain joins TRBV19 and TRBJ2-6; D uncertain. This CDR3 comprises 15 residues. Germline V gene sequence: CDR1 LNHDA, CDR2 SQIVND (reference sequence). V lost 2 bases, J lost 1 base, and 6 bases lay in between. The CDR3 protein is CASSIKRSGANVLTF. DNA of the CDR3: TGTGCCAGTAGTATAAAACGATCTGGGGCCAACGTCCTGACTTTC.

The chain is built from TRBV29-1 and TRBJ1-2; tentative D call: TRBD1 (5 bases). CDR1 and CDR2 (germline): SQVTM, ANQGSEA. Between the trimmed V and J ends, which lost 1 base and 4 bases, there was a span of 10 bases. This CDR3 has 13 residues. For the CDR3, the DNA is TGCAGCGTTGAAGCGCAGGGAGTCTATGGCTACACCTTC. As protein: CSVEAQGVYGYTF.

V and J are TRBV30 and TRBJ1-2; no definite D call. The ends were cut back, 0 bases at V and 8 bases at J, with 16 bases in the middle. Germline CDR1 reads GTSNPN; CDR2 reads SVGIG (reference sequence). The CDR3 consists of 14 residues. The CDR3 coding sequence is TGTGCCTGGAGTGTACAAGGACCCCAAGGGGGCTACACCTTC. Translating gives CAWSVQGPQGGYTF.

The V call is TRBV9, the J call TRBJ2-5; 11 positions match TRBD2. The length of the CDR3 is 16 residues. The germline CDR1 and CDR2 sequences are SGDLS and YYNGEE. Unmatched junction bases numbered 7, after V lost 2 bases and J lost 4 bases. The CDR3 reads CASSVLAGGPGETQYF. In DNA form, the CDR3 reads TGTGCCAGCAGCGTTTTAGCGGGGGGGCCAGGAGAGACCCAGTACTTC.

V usage is TRBV12-3 or TRBV12-4 and J usage is TRBJ2-4, with D perhaps matching TRBD1 (6 bases). V dropped 5 bases and J dropped 1 base, with 9 bases sitting between them. This CDR3 has 14 residues. In DNA, the CDR3 is TGTGCCAGCAGTCAACAGGGCGCCAAAAACATTCAGTACTTC. This encodes CASSQQGAKNIQYF.

This clonotype occurred a few times. V usage is TRBV27 and J usage is TRBJ1-2, with D unresolved. Germline V lookup: CDR1 MNHEY, CDR2 SMNVEV (reference sequence). Trimming took off 5 bases at V and 4 bases at J, with 14 bases between the two ends. The CDR3 covers 14 residues. CDR3 DNA: TGTGCCAGCAGTCGGGCCGTACCGGTCTATGGCTACACCTTC. Translated, it gives CASSRAVPVYGYTF.

The J gene is TRBJ1-2, the V gene TRBV20-1; 7 nucleotides agree with TRBD1. CDR1 is DFQATT, CDR2 SNEGSKA, per germline (reference sequence). The CDR3 is 14 amino acids. V was pared by 3 bases and J by 4 bases, with 8 bases of the junction left unmatched. CDR3: CSASAQGEVYGYTF. The CDR3, as DNA: TGCAGTGCTAGTGCTCAGGGGGAGGTCTATGGCTACACCTTC.

This clonotype was observed a few times. The rearrangement uses TRBV3-1 and TRBJ2-1, with D tentatively TRBD2 (5 bases). This CDR3 spans 16 amino acids. V lost 0 bases and J lost 7, with 16 bases in between. Per germline, CDR1 LGHDT and CDR2 YNNKEL (reference sequence). Here the CDR3 DNA reads TGTGCCAGCAGCCAAGAGGCTAGAAAATCGGGGAATGAGCAGTTCTTC. Protein: CASSQEARKSGNEQFF.